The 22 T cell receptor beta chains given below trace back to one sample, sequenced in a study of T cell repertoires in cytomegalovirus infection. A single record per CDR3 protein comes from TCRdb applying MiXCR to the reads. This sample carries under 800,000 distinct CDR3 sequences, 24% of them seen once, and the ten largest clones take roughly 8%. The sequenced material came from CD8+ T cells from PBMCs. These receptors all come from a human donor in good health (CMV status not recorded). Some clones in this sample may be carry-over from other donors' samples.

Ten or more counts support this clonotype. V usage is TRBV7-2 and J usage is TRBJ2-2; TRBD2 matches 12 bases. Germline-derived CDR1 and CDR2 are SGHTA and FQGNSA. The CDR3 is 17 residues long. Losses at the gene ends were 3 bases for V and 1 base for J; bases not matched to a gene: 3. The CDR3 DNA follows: TGTGCCAGCAGCTTCTCTAGCGGGGGGGAGAACACCGGGGAGCTGTTTTTT. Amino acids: CASSFSSGGENTGELFF.

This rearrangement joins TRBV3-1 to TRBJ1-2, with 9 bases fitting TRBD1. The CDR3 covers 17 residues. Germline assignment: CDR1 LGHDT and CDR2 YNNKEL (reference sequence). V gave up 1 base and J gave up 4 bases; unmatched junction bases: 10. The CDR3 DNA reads TGTGCCAGCAGCCAAGTCCTCCGGGACAGGGAAGCCTATGGCTACACCTTC. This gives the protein CASSQVLRDREAYGYTF.

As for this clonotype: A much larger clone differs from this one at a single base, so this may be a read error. The CDR3 DNA sequence: TGTGCCAGCAGCTTAGAATGGAGTACAGATACGCAGTATTTT. Residues: CASSLEWSTDTQYF. The chain has TRBV7-6 and TRBJ2-3; D ambiguous. V was trimmed by 1 base and J by 3 bases, leaving 8 bases between them. The CDR3 is made up of 14 amino acids. Germline V lookup: CDR1 SGHVS, CDR2 FNYEAQ.

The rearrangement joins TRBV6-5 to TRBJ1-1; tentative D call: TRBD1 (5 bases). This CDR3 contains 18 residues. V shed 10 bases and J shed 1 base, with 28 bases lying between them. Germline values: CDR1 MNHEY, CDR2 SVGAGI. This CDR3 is CANRTRDLRLETNTEAFF. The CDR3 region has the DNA TGTGCCAACAGGACCCGGGACCTGAGATTGGAGACGAACACTGAAGCTTTCTTT.

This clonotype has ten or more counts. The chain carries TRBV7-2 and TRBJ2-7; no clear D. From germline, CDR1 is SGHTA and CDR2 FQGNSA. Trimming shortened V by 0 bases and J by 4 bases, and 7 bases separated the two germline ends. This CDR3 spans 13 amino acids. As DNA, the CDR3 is TGTGCCAGCAGCTTAGCGGACCGATACGAGCAGTACGTC. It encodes CASSLADRYEQYV.

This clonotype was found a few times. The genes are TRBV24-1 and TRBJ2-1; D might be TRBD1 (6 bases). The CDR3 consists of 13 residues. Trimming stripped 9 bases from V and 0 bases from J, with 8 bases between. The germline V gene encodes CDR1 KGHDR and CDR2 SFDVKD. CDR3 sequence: CATAGDSYNEQFF. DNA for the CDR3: TGTGCCACCGCAGGGGACTCCTACAATGAGCAGTTCTTC.

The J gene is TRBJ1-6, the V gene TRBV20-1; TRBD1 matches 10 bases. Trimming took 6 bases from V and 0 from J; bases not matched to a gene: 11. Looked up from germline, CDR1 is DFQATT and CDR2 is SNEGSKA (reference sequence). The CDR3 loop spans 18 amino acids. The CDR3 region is CSADRTGGRSSYNSPLHF. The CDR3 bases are TGCAGTGCCGATCGGACAGGGGGTAGGAGCTCCTATAATTCACCCCTCCACTTT.

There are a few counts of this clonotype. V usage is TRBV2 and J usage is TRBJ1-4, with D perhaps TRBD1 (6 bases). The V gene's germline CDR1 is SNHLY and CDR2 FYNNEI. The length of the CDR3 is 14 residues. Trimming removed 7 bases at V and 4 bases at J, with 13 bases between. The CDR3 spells CASKQGLRNEKLFF. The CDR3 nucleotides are TGTGCCAGCAAACAGGGTCTCCGTAATGAAAAACTGTTTTTT.

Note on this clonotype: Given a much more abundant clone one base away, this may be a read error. The CDR3 DNA reads TGTGCTAGTGATACGGCCTTCGGACAGGGATCGAACACCAGGGAGCTGTTTTTT. Protein product: CASDTAFGQGSNTRELFF. V usage is TRBV12-5 and J usage is TRBJ2-2; 8 positions match TRBD1. The CDR3 length is 18 residues. Germline values: CDR1 LGHNT, CDR2 FRNRAP. The entire variable domain, with the rest obtained from reference TRBV12-5 and TRBJ2-2, is as follows: DARVTQTPRHKVTEMGQEVTMRCQPILGHNTVFWYRQTMMQGLELLAYFRNRAPLDDSGMPKDRFSAEMPDATLATLKIQPSEPRDSAVYFCASDTAFGQGSNTRELFFGEGSRLTVL.

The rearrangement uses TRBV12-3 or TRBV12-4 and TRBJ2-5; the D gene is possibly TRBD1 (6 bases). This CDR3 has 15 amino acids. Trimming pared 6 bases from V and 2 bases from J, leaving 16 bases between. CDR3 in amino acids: CASRHRRGKQETQYF. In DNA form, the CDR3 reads TGTGCCAGCAGACATCGTAGGGGGAAACAAGAGACCCAGTACTTC.

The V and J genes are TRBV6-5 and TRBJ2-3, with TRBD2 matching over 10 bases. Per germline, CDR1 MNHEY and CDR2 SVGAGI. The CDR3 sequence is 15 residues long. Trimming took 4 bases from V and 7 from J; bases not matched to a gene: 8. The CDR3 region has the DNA TGTGCCAGCAGTTTAGCGGGGGGCAACTTGAATACGCAGTATTTT. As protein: CASSLAGGNLNTQYF.

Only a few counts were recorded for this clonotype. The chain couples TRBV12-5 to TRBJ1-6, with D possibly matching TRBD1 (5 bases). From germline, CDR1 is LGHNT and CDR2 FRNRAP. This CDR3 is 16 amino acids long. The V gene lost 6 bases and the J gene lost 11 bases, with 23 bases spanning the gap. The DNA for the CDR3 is TGTGCTAGTGGCAAAGACCGGGTTGGGGGAAGGACACCCCTCCACTTT. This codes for CASGKDRVGGRTPLHF.

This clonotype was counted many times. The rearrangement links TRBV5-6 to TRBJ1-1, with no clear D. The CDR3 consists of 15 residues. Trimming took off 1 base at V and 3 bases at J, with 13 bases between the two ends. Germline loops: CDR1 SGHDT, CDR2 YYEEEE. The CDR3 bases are TGTGCCAGCAGCTTGTTAACCCTCGGGTACACTGAAGCTTTCTTT. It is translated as CASSLLTLGYTEAFF.

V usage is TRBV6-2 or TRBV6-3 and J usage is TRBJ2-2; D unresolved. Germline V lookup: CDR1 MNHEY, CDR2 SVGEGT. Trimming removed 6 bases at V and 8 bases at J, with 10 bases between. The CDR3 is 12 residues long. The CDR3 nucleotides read TGTGCCAGCAGAGTTACAATTGGGGAGCTGTTTTTT. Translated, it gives CASRVTIGELFF.

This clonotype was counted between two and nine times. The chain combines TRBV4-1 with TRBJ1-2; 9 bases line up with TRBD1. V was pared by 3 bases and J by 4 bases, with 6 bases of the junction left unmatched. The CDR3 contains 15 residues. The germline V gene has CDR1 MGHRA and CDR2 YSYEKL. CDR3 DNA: TGCGCCAGCAGCCAGCTACAGGGGGCCGGCTATGGCTACACCTTC. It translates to CASSQLQGAGYGYTF.

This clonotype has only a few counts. This CDR3 is CATSASGRDQPQHF. The CDR3 DNA is TGTGCCACCAGTGCGTCGGGGCGAGATCAGCCCCAGCATTTT. The chain uses TRBV24-1 and TRBJ1-5; weak D call: TRBD1 (5 bases). This CDR3 has 14 residues. Germline CDR1 and CDR2: KGHDR and SFDVKD. Trimming pared 5 bases from V and 5 bases from J, leaving 12 bases between.

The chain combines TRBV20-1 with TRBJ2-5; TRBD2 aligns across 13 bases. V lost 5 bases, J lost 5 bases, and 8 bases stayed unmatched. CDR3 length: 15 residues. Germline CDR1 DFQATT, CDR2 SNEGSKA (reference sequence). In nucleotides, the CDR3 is TGCAGTGCTTTGACTAGCGGGGGGCCCTGGGAGACCCAGTACTTC. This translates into CSALTSGGPWETQYF.

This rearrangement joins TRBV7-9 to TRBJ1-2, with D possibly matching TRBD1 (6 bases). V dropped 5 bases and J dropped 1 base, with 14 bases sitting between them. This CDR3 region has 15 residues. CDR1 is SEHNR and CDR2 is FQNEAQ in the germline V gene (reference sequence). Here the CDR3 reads CASSHGQHYNYGYTF. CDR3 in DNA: TGTGCCAGCAGCCACGGACAGCACTATAACTATGGCTACACCTTC.

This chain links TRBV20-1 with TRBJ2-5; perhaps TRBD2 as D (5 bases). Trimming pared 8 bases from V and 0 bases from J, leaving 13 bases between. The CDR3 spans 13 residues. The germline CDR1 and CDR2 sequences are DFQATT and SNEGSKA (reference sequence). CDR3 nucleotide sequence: TGCAGTACCCGCGGGCAGGACCAAGAGACCCAGTACTTC. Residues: CSTRGQDQETQYF.

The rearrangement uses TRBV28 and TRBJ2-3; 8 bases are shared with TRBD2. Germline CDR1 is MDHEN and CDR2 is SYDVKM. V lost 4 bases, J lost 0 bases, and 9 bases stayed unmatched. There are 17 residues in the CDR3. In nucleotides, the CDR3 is TGTGCCAGCAGTTACCCCCGGGCGGGGGGTAGCACAGATACGCAGTATTTT. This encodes CASSYPRAGGSTDTQYF.

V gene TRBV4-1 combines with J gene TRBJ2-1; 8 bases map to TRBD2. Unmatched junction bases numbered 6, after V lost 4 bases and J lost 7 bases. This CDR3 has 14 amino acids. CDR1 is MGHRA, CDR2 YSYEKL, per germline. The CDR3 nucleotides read TGCGCCAGCAGCCCGCGGGCTAGCGGGAATGAGCAGTTCTTC. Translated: CASSPRASGNEQFF.

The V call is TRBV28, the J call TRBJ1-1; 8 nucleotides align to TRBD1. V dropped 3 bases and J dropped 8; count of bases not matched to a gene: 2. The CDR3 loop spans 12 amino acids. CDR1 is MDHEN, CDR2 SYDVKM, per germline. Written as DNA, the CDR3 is TGTGCCAGCAGTTTTTGGGACAGGGAAGCTTTCTTT. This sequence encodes CASSFWDREAFF.